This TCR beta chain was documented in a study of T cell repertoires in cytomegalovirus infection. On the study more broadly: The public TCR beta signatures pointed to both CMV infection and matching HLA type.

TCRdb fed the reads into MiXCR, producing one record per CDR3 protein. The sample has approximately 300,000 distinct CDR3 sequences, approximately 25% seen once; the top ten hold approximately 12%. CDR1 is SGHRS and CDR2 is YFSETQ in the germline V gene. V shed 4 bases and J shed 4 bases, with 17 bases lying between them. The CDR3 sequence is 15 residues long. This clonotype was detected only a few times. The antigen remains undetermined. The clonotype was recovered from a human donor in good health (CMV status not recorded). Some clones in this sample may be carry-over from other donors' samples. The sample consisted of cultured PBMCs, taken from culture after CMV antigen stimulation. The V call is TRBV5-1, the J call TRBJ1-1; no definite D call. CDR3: CASSPHLNTGTEAFF. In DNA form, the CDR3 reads TGCGCCAGCAGCCCCCACCTCAATACGGGCACTGAAGCTTTCTTT.